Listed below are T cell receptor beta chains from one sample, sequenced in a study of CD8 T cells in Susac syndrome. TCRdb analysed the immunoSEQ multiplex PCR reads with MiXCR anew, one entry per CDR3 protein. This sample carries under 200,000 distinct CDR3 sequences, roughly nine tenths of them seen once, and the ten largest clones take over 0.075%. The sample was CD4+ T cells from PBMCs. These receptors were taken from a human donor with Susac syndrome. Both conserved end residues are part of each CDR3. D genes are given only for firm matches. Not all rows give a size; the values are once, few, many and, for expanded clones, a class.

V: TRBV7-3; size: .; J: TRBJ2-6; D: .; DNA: TGTGCCAGCAGCTATACAGGGACCGGGGCCAACGTCCTGACTTTC; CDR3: CASSYTGTGANVLTF
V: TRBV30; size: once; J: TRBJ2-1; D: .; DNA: TGTGCCTGGAGTCCAGGGTTCTCCTACAATGAGCAGTTCTTC; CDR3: CAWSPGFSYNEQFF
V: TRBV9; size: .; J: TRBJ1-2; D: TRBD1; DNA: TGTGCCAGCACCCCGGACAGGGGGATTGGTGGCTACACCTTC; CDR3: CASTPDRGIGGYTF
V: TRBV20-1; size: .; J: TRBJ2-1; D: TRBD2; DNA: TGCAGTGCCCGTACTAGCGGGAATATCGATGAGCAGTTCTTC; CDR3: CSARTSGNIDEQFF
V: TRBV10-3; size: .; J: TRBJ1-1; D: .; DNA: TGTGCCATCAGTGAGTCGTCCTCAGAAGCTTTCTTT; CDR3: CAISESSSEAFF
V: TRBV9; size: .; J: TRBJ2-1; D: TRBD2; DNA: TGTGCCAGCAGCGGGTCTAGCGGGGGATTCACCTACAATGAGCAGTTCTTC; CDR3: CASSGSSGGFTYNEQFF
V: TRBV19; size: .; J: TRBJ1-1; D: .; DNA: TGTGCCAGTAGTACACAGGGTCGTGGCACTGAAGCTTTCTTT; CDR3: CASSTQGRGTEAFF
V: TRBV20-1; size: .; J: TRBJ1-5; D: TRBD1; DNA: TGCAGTGCTAACGGGCAGGGGGATCAGCCCCAGCATTTT; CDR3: CSANGQGDQPQHF
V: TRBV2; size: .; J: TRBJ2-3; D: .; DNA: TGTGCCAGCAGTGGTTTTTGGGTCGGCACAGATACGCAGTATTTT; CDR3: CASSGFWVGTDTQYF
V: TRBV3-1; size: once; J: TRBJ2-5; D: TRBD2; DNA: TGTGCCAGCAGCCCACTAGCGGGGGTAGAGACCCAGTACTTC; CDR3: CASSPLAGVETQYF
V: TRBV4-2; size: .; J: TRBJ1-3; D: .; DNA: TGTGCCAGCAGCCAAATAAAAAGGACAGCCTCTGGAAACACCATATATTTT; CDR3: CASSQIKRTASGNTIYF